The clone carrying this T cell receptor beta chain was recorded many times. The antigen remains undetermined. This record belongs to a study of T cells in Graves' hyperthyroidism and ophthalmopathy. Findings and caveats of the study: Patients with ophthalmopathy were separated from those with stable hyperthyroidism by a 13 V-J model.

Amplification targeted TCR beta CDR3 regions from RNA transcripts. The HTBI primer set drove a first-round RT-PCR of the TCR CDR3. TCRdb redid the calling of the multiplex PCR reads with MiXCR, one entry per CDR3 protein. The sample lists about 600,000 distinct CDR3 sequences; about 15% were seen once. At least 3 on the Clinical Activity Score was recorded for ophthalmopathy patients, who also had NOSPECS grade at least 4 and duration under 3 months. From more than 9 ml of fresh peripheral blood, PBMCs were isolated. Trimming cost V 1 base and J 5 bases; bases outside gene matches: 2. Per the germline V gene, CDR1 is MNHEY and CDR2 is SVGAGI. This CDR3 has 15 residues.

The chain links TRBV6-5 to TRBJ2-5; 12 bases fit TRBD1. The material sequenced was blood. This TCR derives from a woman between 45 and 65 years old with Graves' ophthalmopathy. In DNA form, the CDR3 reads TGTGCCAGCAGTTACTGGGGACAGGGGGCCGAGACCCAGTACTTC. It specifies CASSYWGQGAETQYF.